Listed below are T cell receptor beta chains from one sample, sequenced in a study of cytomegalovirus exposure and HLA in healthy donors. TCRdb's table, derived via immunoSEQ multiplex PCR, lists solely in-frame clones and lacks some. In all, the sample yields 60,000 to 85,000 clones. Sequenced: PBMCs. The receptors stem from a man aged 50 to 60 in good health and CMV-seropositive. Each CDR3 is given without its conserved first and last residue. Each record gives: V gene, J gene, CDR3 protein.

v_gene: TRBV9; j_gene: TRBJ1-3; CDR3aa: ASSLPGQGAGNTIY
v_gene: TRBV27; j_gene: TRBJ2-3; CDR3aa: ASSKEGTQY
v_gene: TRBV7-9; j_gene: TRBJ2-3; CDR3aa: ASSRPGLRYTDTQY
v_gene: TRBV12-5; j_gene: TRBJ1-2; CDR3aa: ASGLVLGQGIDHGYT
v_gene: TRBV7-2; j_gene: TRBJ2-1; CDR3aa: ASSLEQDNEQF
v_gene: TRBV5-1; j_gene: TRBJ2-3; CDR3aa: ASRLAGGQDTQY
v_gene: TRBV10-1; j_gene: TRBJ1-2; CDR3aa: ASSEDRARGYT
v_gene: TRBV2; j_gene: TRBJ2-7; CDR3aa: ASTTGPGGAALYEQY
v_gene: TRBV19; j_gene: TRBJ1-3; CDR3aa: ASSMEVRSGNTIY
v_gene: TRBV15; j_gene: TRBJ2-1; CDR3aa: ATSRVGRDGGNEQF
v_gene: TRBV9; j_gene: TRBJ2-2; CDR3aa: ASSDPKRDRAHGELF
v_gene: TRBV6-1; j_gene: TRBJ2-7; CDR3aa: ASSDTYEQY
v_gene: TRBV5-6; j_gene: TRBJ2-1; CDR3aa: ASSSWTSAYNEQF
v_gene: TRBV7-2; j_gene: TRBJ2-5; CDR3aa: ASSGSSGRTRTQY
v_gene: TRBV27; j_gene: TRBJ2-7; CDR3aa: ASSFGPRGQTEQY
v_gene: TRBV6-1; j_gene: TRBJ1-1; CDR3aa: ASSVGTPGTTEAF
v_gene: TRBV7-9; j_gene: TRBJ1-2; CDR3aa: ASSPGGLAFNYGYT
v_gene: TRBV28; j_gene: TRBJ1-2; CDR3aa: ASSPRDRGYGYT
v_gene: TRBV9; j_gene: TRBJ2-2; CDR3aa: ASSPRDSHTGELF
v_gene: TRBV11-2; j_gene: TRBJ2-2; CDR3aa: ASSLRGTNTGELF
v_gene: TRBV7-2; j_gene: TRBJ2-7; CDR3aa: ASSLDSSYEQY
v_gene: TRBV7-8; j_gene: TRBJ1-3; CDR3aa: ASSLEGDSGNTIY
v_gene: TRBV5-1; j_gene: TRBJ1-1; CDR3aa: ASSADRSNTEAF